Each of the 12 T cell receptor beta chains below was sequenced from the same sample in a study of blood T cell repertoires in COVID-19 (dated by TCRdb to 2020 to 2021). Receptors were amplified or captured by the immunoSEQ multiplex PCR assay. TCRdb obtained this table from immuneACCESS and retained in-frame rearrangements with V and J assigned. These tables miss some clones; where compared with another copy, unresolved V genes account for less than half of the shortfall, and the remainder is unexplained. The sample contains some 140,000 clones, 85% of them found a single time. Around 4.1% of the sample lies in the top ten. Sample: peripheral blood. The receptor source for this set is a human donor in a cohort sampled during active COVID-19.

The chain joins TRBV6-1 to TRBJ1-6, with 9 positions matching TRBD1. This CDR3 has 19 residues. J was trimmed by 7 bases and V by 4 bases; bases with no gene match: 17. From germline, CDR1 is MNHNS and CDR2 SASEGT. In DNA, the CDR3 is TGTGCCAGCAGTGGCAACAGGGGGCGAGTCCCAATGGAGAATTCACCCCTCCACTTT. This codes for CASSGNRGRVPMENSPLHF.

The J gene is TRBJ2-3, the V gene TRBV6-2 or TRBV6-3; 14 bases are a match to TRBD2. Germline V CDR1 and CDR2: MNHEY, SVGEGT. Losses at the gene ends were 5 bases for V and 4 bases for J; bases not matched to a gene: 14. The CDR3 loop spans 19 amino acids. The CDR3 nucleotides read TGTGCCAGCAGTCCGGGACTAGCGGGAGACTATGTGTCCGCAGATACGCAGTATTTT. This encodes CASSPGLAGDYVSADTQYF.

The chain uses TRBV1 and TRBJ2-1; TRBD2, as called in the table, went unchecked against the DNA. TRBV1 is reported as a pseudogene. The CDR3 sequence is 18 residues long. The CDR3 DNA is TGCACCAGCAGCCAAGAAAGGACTAGCGGGAGTTGGGGCAATGAGCAGTTCTTC. Encoded protein: CTSSQERTSGSWGNEQFF.

The count of this clone is one. This chain uses TRBV7-9 with TRBJ1-3, with TRBD1 matching over 7 bases. CDR3 size: 19 residues. Losses at the gene ends were 1 base for V and 3 bases for J; bases not matched to a gene: 15. The germline V gene encodes CDR1 SEHNR and CDR2 FQNEAQ (reference sequence). Here the CDR3 reads CASSLDGRGTVSRGNTIYF. The DNA for the CDR3 is TGTGCCAGCAGCTTAGATGGCAGGGGGACTGTATCTCGTGGAAACACCATATATTTT.

The rearrangement links TRBV5-1 to TRBJ2-1; D is unresolved. CDR3 length: 12 amino acids. Between the trimmed V and J ends, which lost 0 bases and 8 bases, there was a span of 6 bases. CDR1 SGHRS and CDR2 YFSETQ come from the germline V gene. Here the CDR3 DNA reads TGCGCCAGCAGCTTGGGGTCGGATGAGCAGTTCTTC. Residues: CASSLGSDEQFF.

The CDR3 nucleotides read TGCGCCAGCAGCGTTGCGGGGATGAACACTGAAGCTTTCTTT. Residues: CASSVAGMNTEAFF. The chain carries TRBV5-1 and TRBJ1-1; no clear D gene. The CDR3 loop spans 14 amino acids. Germline V gene data show CDR1 as SGHRS and CDR2 as YFSETQ. Trimming left V 4 bases short and J 0 bases short, with 10 bases between. Supplemented by reference TRBV5-1 and TRBJ1-1, the full variable domain reads KAGVTQTPRYLIKTRGQQVTLSCSPISGHRSVSWYQQTPGQGLQFLFEYFSETQRNKGNFPGRFSGRQFSNSRSEMNVSTLELGDSALYLCASSVAGMNTEAFFGQGTRLTVV.

The CDR3 loop is CASSLKLVAFF. The CDR3 DNA is TGTGCCAGCAGTTTGAAGCTTGTCGCTTTCTTT. The chain recombines TRBV12-3 or TRBV12-4 with TRBJ1-1, with D unresolved. The V end was cut by 3 bases, the J end by 11 bases, with 10 bases between. This CDR3 is 11 amino acids long.

This chain uses TRBV20-1 with TRBJ2-7; a possible D gene is TRBD1 (5 bases). The germline gives CDR1 DFQATT, CDR2 SNEGSKA (reference sequence). This CDR3 spans 14 amino acids. V was trimmed by 3 bases and J by 5 bases, leaving 17 bases between them. CDR3 amino acids: CSASDARQSHEQYV. The CDR3 DNA sequence: TGCAGTGCTAGTGATGCTAGACAGTCGCACGAGCAGTACGTC.

V and J are TRBV10-1 and TRBJ2-1; 9 bases map to TRBD2. Looked up from germline, CDR1 is WNHNN and CDR2 is SYGVQD (reference sequence). V dropped 0 bases and J dropped 6; count of bases not matched to a gene: 9. This CDR3 is built from 17 residues. The CDR3 loop reads CASSESGGRASGNEQFF. Written as DNA, the CDR3 is TGCGCCAGCAGTGAGTCAGGCGGGAGGGCCTCCGGCAATGAGCAGTTCTTC.

The V gene is TRBV7-9, the J gene TRBJ1-4; possible D gene TRBD1, 5 bases. V lost 0 bases, J lost 3 bases, and 14 bases lay in between. This CDR3 has 17 residues. Looked up from germline, CDR1 is SEHNR and CDR2 is FQNEAQ (reference sequence). CDR3 in amino acids: CASSLAGSRVPNEKLFF. The CDR3 DNA reads TGTGCCAGCAGCTTAGCCGGTTCCAGGGTACCTAATGAAAAACTGTTTTTT.

This chain joins TRBV7-9 and TRBJ1-4; 10 positions match TRBD1. The junction had 4 bases not matched to a gene; V was cut back by 1 base and J by 5 bases. Looked up from germline, CDR1 is SEHNR and CDR2 is FQNEAQ (reference sequence). CDR3 length: 16 amino acids. CDR3 nucleotides: TGTGCCAGCAGCTTAGTGATGGGACAGGGGAATGAAAAACTGTTTTTT. Translated: CASSLVMGQGNEKLFF.

The chain combines TRBV30 with TRBJ2-1, with TRBD1 matching over 8 bases. Unmatched junction bases numbered 6, after V lost 5 bases and J lost 0 bases. There are 15 residues in the CDR3. In germline, CDR1 is GTSNPN, CDR2 SVGIG (reference sequence). CDR3 DNA sequence: TGTGCCTGGGCAGGGGGCGCGGGCTCCTACAATGAGCAGTTCTTC. Encoded protein: CAWAGGAGSYNEQFF. The entire variable domain, with the rest obtained from reference TRBV30 and TRBJ2-1, is as follows: SQTIHQWPATLVQPVGSPLSLECTVEGTSNPNLYWYRQAAGRGLQLLFYSVGIGQISSEVPQNLSASRPQDRQFILSSKKLLLSDSGFYLCAWAGGAGSYNEQFFGPGTRLTVL.